This entry concerns a single TCR beta chain. The antigen is undetermined. Healthy Russian Caucasian donors spanned ages about 6 to 95 years. With a J-beta primer mix and a sample-barcoded 5' primer, a second PCR ran about 7 to 11 cycles. TCRdb itself ran the 5' RACE reads through MiXCR, one entry per CDR3 protein. The table has around 500,000 distinct CDR3 sequences, under 55% seen once; the top ten hold about 22%. The CDR3 extends over 16 amino acids. The sample is drawn from a study of blood T cells in healthy people across ages. Study results and caveats: Considered underestimates were the diversity estimates obtained from one million T cells. Researchers said unsorted PBMCs prevented a conclusive naive versus antigen-experienced comparison. It was the long-lived donors that had more naive CD4+ cells and higher diversity than aged donors.

Material: blood. The V gene is TRBV21-1, the J gene TRBJ2-5; the table's TRBD2 call for D was not verified on the DNA. TRBV21-1 is a pseudogene. The TCR sequence derives from an elderly man in good health. CDR3 sequence reads: CASSKAGLKIQETQYF. The CDR3 DNA reads as TGTGCCAGCAGCAAAGCGGGACTAAAAATACAAGAGACCCAGTACTTC.